A single sample gave rise to the 2 T cell receptor beta chains below, sequenced in a study of blood T cell repertoires in COVID-19. Libraries were prepared by immunoSEQ multiplex PCR; TCRdb keeps only in-frame clonotypes and omits some of them. Among some 250,000 clones listed, around 87% were seen once. The sample taken for sequencing was PBMCs or T cells enriched from blood (not recorded which). The receptor set was obtained from a woman aged 40-49 years with acute COVID-19.

The chain couples TRBV6-5 to TRBJ1-1; D gene ambiguous. The CDR3 extends over 11 amino acids. Trimming left V 3 bases short and J 6 bases short, with 5 bases between. CDR1 is MNHEY and CDR2 is SVGAGI in the germline V gene. The CDR3 DNA is TGTGCCAGCAGTTATTCTTCTGAAGCTTTCTTT. Translated, it gives CASSYSSEAFF.

The V call is TRBV10-1, the J call TRBJ2-5; TRBD1 matches at 7 bases. This CDR3 is built from 14 residues. Germline assignment: CDR1 WNHNN and CDR2 SYGVQD (reference sequence). V trimming: 7 bases; J trimming: 2 bases; junction bases outside the gene matches: 7. DNA for the CDR3: TGCGCCAGCAACCGGGACAGTCTACAAGAGACCCAGTACTTC. Translation gives CASNRDSLQETQYF.